A single sample is the source of the 22 T cell receptor beta chains below, sequenced in a study of radiotherapy plus CTLA-4 blockade in lung cancer. Sequenced by immunoSEQ multiplex PCR; TCRdb stores in-frame clones only, minus some. The top ten hold around 3% of the sample, which has approximately 95,000 clones, approximately 78% seen once. Specimen: peripheral blood, collected from a patient treated with radiotherapy plus ipilimumab. The receptors here all came from a human donor with non-small cell lung cancer who had a partial response to radiotherapy plus ipilimumab.

The rearrangement links TRBV27 to TRBJ2-7; D remains unclear. Germline CDR1 and CDR2: MNHEY and SMNVEV (reference sequence). This CDR3 has 12 amino acids. V was pared by 3 bases and J by 0 bases, with 3 bases between. CDR3 residues: CASSFLSYEQYF. The CDR3 bases are TGTGCCAGCAGTTTCCTCTCCTACGAGCAGTACTTC.

This clone has a single count. This chain links TRBV6-5 with TRBJ2-1; 11 bases match TRBD2. Germline values: CDR1 MNHEY, CDR2 SVGAGI. Germline trimming cut 2 bases from V and 5 bases from J; bases unmatched to any gene: 5. CDR3 length equals 16 residues. The chain's CDR3 is CASSYAGTSGNNEQFF. The CDR3 region has the DNA TGTGCCAGCAGTTACGCCGGGACTAGCGGAAACAATGAGCAGTTCTTC.

The chain combines TRBV29-1 with TRBJ2-7; TRBD1 might be the D (5 bases). CDR1 is SQVTM, CDR2 ANQGSEA, per germline. This CDR3 has 12 residues. V was pared by 1 base and J by 3 bases, with 7 bases between. CDR3 coding DNA: TGCAGCGTTGAAGGACAGAGCTACGAGCAGTACTTC. Residues: CSVEGQSYEQYF.

The J gene is TRBJ2-5, the V gene TRBV2; perhaps TRBD1 as D (6 bases). Germline-derived CDR1 and CDR2 are SNHLY and FYNNEI. The CDR3 extends over 15 amino acids. Trimming took off 10 bases at V and 4 bases at J, with 22 bases between the two ends. The CDR3 loop reads CATGAQTRGTETQYF. The DNA for the CDR3 is TGTGCCACAGGGGCCCAAACGAGGGGGACAGAGACCCAGTACTTC.

The rearrangement joins TRBV27 to TRBJ2-3; D is unresolved. The V end was cut by 1 base, the J end by 6 bases, with 20 bases between. The CDR3 has 17 residues. CDR1 is MNHEY and CDR2 is SMNVEV in the germline V gene (reference sequence). Written as DNA, the CDR3 is TGTGCCAGCAGTTTATTGAGAGCACAGAGCCTCGGTGATACGCAGTATTTT. This codes for CASSLLRAQSLGDTQYF.

The gene calls are TRBV27 and TRBJ2-3; TRBD1 aligns across 9 bases. The CDR3 extends over 14 amino acids. CDR1 is MNHEY, CDR2 SMNVEV, per germline (reference sequence). J lost 4 bases, V lost 6 bases, and 5 bases had no gene match. DNA of the CDR3: TGTGCCAGCAGCGGACAGGGGAACGCAGATACGCAGTATTTT. This gives the protein CASSGQGNADTQYF.

V is TRBV20-1 and J is TRBJ2-7; D is uncertain. Trimming shortened V by 3 bases and J by 3 bases, and 6 bases separated the two germline ends. There are 11 residues in the CDR3. Germline V gene data show CDR1 as DFQATT and CDR2 as SNEGSKA (reference sequence). The DNA of the CDR3 is TGCAGTGCTAGTTACAGCTACGAGCAGTACTTC. This encodes CSASYSYEQYF.

The chain recombines TRBV5-4 with TRBJ2-1, with TRBD1 matching 8 bases. The CDR3 is 16 residues long. CDR1 is SGHNT, CDR2 YYREEE, per germline (reference sequence). The ends lost 3 bases at V and 4 bases at J; junction bases unmatched: 9. The CDR3, as DNA: TGTGCCAGCAGCTCCGGAGGGACAGGACCTTACAATGAGCAGTTCTTC. Translating gives CASSSGGTGPYNEQFF. The complete variable domain, with remaining parts taken from reference TRBV5-4 and TRBJ2-1, reads ETGVTQSPTHLIKTRGQQVTLRCSSQSGHNTVSWYQQALGQGPQFIFQYYREEENGRGNFPPRFSGLQFPNYSSELNVNALELDDSALYLCASSSGGTGPYNEQFFGPGTRLTVL.

The rearrangement uses TRBV18 and TRBJ1-1; possible D gene TRBD1, 6 bases. The CDR3 spans 15 residues. Looked up from germline, CDR1 is KGHSH and CDR2 is LQKENI. The V gene lost 3 bases and the J gene lost 2 bases, with 13 bases spanning the gap. CDR3 bases: TGTGCCAGCTCACCGGAACAGGGAATAAACACTGAAGCTTTCTTT. It yields the protein CASSPEQGINTEAFF. The full variable domain, in which reference TRBV18 and TRBJ1-1 provide the parts outside the CDR3, is NAGVMQNPRHLVRRRGQEARLRCSPMKGHSHVYWYRQLPEEGLKFMVYLQKENIIDESGMPKERFSAEFPKEGPSILRIQQVVRGDSAAYFCASSPEQGINTEAFFGQGTRLTVV.

The rearrangement links TRBV5-8 to TRBJ2-1; 10 positions match TRBD2. V lost 1 base to trimming and J lost 9 bases; unmatched junction nucleotides: 7. Germline V gives CDR1 SGHTS, CDR2 YDEGEE. The CDR3 covers 15 residues. Written as DNA, the CDR3 is TGTGCCAGCAGCTTGAGACTAGCGGGTGGAAGTGAGCAGTTCTTC. Translated: CASSLRLAGGSEQFF. Filled out from reference TRBV5-8 and TRBJ2-1, the complete variable domain reads EAGVTQSPTHLIKTRGQQATLRCSPISGHTSVYWYQQALGLGLQFLLWYDEGEERNRGNFPPRFSGRQFPNYSSELNVNALELEDSALYLCASSLRLAGGSEQFFGPGTRLTVL.

The DNA for the CDR3 is TGTGCCAGCAGCCGACAGGGGTCCAAAGAGACCCAGTACTTC. It codes for CASSRQGSKETQYF. The chain joins TRBV2 to TRBJ2-5; 8 bases map to TRBD1. CDR1 is SNHLY and CDR2 is FYNNEI in the germline V gene. The CDR3 totals 14 residues. Unmatched junction bases numbered 6, after V lost 6 bases and J lost 3 bases.

This clone was seen a few times. This chain joins TRBV29-1 and TRBJ1-1, with no clear D. From germline, CDR1 is SQVTM and CDR2 ANQGSEA. Between the trimmed V and J ends, which lost 4 bases and 4 bases, there was a span of 13 bases. The CDR3 totals 13 residues. The DNA for the CDR3 is TGCAGCGTTGTTTACACCCGATCCACTGAAGCTTTCTTT. It is translated as CSVVYTRSTEAFF.

The chain uses TRBV6-5 and TRBJ2-2; D perhaps matches TRBD2 (6 bases). Germline CDR1 reads MNHEY; CDR2 reads SVGAGI. This CDR3 region has 15 residues. The V end was cut by 6 bases, the J end by 5 bases, with 16 bases between. For the CDR3, the DNA is TGTGCCAGCAGCACGGGACTCTTTCCTACCGGGGAGCTGTTTTTT. Its translation: CASSTGLFPTGELFF.

This rearrangement joins TRBV29-1 to TRBJ1-2; 9 bases match TRBD1. CDR1 SQVTM and CDR2 ANQGSEA come from the germline V gene. Trimming removed 6 bases from V and 2 bases from J; junction bases left unmatched: 4. CDR3 size: 13 residues. DNA of the CDR3: TGCAGCGTGGACAGGGGAGGAAACTATGGCTACACCTTC. Its translation is CSVDRGGNYGYTF.

The chain recombines TRBV7-6 with TRBJ2-7; possible D gene TRBD2, 5 bases. The CDR3 totals 12 residues. V gave up 3 bases and J gave up 6 bases, with 9 bases separating them. Germline-derived CDR1 and CDR2 are SGHVS and FNYEAQ. The CDR3 sequence: CASSFGLGEQYF. CDR3 in DNA: TGTGCCAGCAGCTTCGGACTCGGCGAGCAGTACTTC. The variable domain in full, with the rest retrieved from reference TRBV7-6 and TRBJ2-7, is GAGVSQSPRYKVTKRGQDVALRCDPISGHVSLYWYRQALGQGPEFLTYFNYEAQQDKSGLPNDRFSAERPEGSISTLTIQRTEQRDSAMYRCASSFGLGEQYFGPGTRLTVT.

The chain combines TRBV2 with TRBJ2-1; 10 bases fit TRBD2. Germline CDR1 SNHLY, CDR2 FYNNEI. Losses at the gene ends were 3 bases for V and 9 bases for J; bases not matched to a gene: 8. The CDR3 contains 15 residues. The CDR3 loop is CASSDSLAGDGEQFF. In nucleotides, the CDR3 is TGTGCCAGCAGTGATTCCCTAGCGGGAGACGGTGAGCAGTTCTTC.

The chain links TRBV10-3 to TRBJ2-1, with 9 nucleotides matching TRBD2. From germline, CDR1 is ENHRY and CDR2 SYGVKD. V lost 6 bases, J lost 7 bases, and 10 bases stayed unmatched. This CDR3 spans 15 amino acids. The CDR3 nucleotides read TGTGCCATCAGCGGGGGACTAGCCAAGGATAATGAGCAGTTCTTC. It yields the protein CAISGGLAKDNEQFF.

This chain joins TRBV19 and TRBJ1-4; no reliable D call. The V gene's germline CDR1 is LNHDA and CDR2 SQIVND (reference sequence). The CDR3 is 13 residues long. The V gene lost 6 bases and the J gene lost 4 bases, with 9 bases spanning the gap. This CDR3 reads CASRGSYNEKLFF. CDR3 bases: TGTGCCAGTAGGGGCAGCTATAATGAAAAACTGTTTTTT.

The V call is TRBV1, the J call TRBJ2-7; the table's D call of TRBD2 was not tested on the DNA. TRBV1 is classified as a pseudogene. The CDR3 consists of 13 residues. The CDR3 DNA is TGCACCAGCAGACGTCTAATTTCGGTCGAGCAGTACTTC. Translation gives CTSRRLISVEQYF.

Note on this clone: One end of the junction does not line up with germline, which may come from a read error. The chain links TRBV10-2 to TRBJ1-4, with 8 bases fitting TRBD1. Germline V gives CDR1 WSHSY, CDR2 SAAADI. The CDR3 extends over 15 amino acids. DNA of the CDR3: TGCGCCAGCAGTGACTTCAGGGGGCGCGTTGAAAAACCGTTTTTT. Amino acids: CASSDFRGRVEKPFF.

In its sample, this clone was seen once. V is TRBV28 and J is TRBJ1-1; a possible D gene is TRBD1 (6 bases). Trimming pared 6 bases from V and 5 bases from J, leaving 13 bases between. The CDR3 totals 13 residues. The germline CDR1 and CDR2 sequences are MDHEN and SYDVKM. CDR3: CASRGQGWTEAFF. For the CDR3, the DNA is TGTGCCAGCAGGGGTCAGGGGTGGACTGAAGCTTTCTTT.

This clone was picked up a small number of times. The chain joins TRBV4-2 to TRBJ1-4; 9 bases line up with TRBD1. The length of the CDR3 is 15 residues. Germline V CDR1 and CDR2: LGHNA, YNFKEQ. V shed 5 bases, J shed 4 bases, and the junction held 5 bases outside the gene matches. In DNA, the CDR3 is TGTGCCAGCAGCACTCGGACAGGGGTTAATGAAAAACTGTTTTTT. It codes for CASSTRTGVNEKLFF.